This TCR beta chain was found in a study of T cells in Graves' hyperthyroidism and ophthalmopathy. The CDR3 regions of TCR beta were amplified from RNA transcripts. The HTBI primer set served for first-round RT-PCR of the TCR CDR3. TCRdb fed the multiplex PCR reads into MiXCR, producing one record per CDR3 protein. The sample yields approximately 400,000 distinct CDR3 sequences, less than 20% seen once. General study points: Classification by a 13 V-J model distinguished ophthalmopathy from stable hyperthyroidism.

Trimming took off 5 bases at V and 1 base at J, with 11 bases between the two ends. This CDR3 is 14 amino acids long. Germline CDR1 and CDR2: LGHDT and YNNKEL (reference sequence). Not enrolled were patients with uncontrolled infection, other autoimmune disease, pregnancy or lactation. Drawn at first hyperthyroidism diagnosis, the blood sample preceded any ophthalmopathy symptoms. Extraction of PBMCs used approximately 10 ml of fresh peripheral blood. About this clonotype itself: Its antigen is unidentified.

The chain uses TRBV3-1 and TRBJ1-2; no firm D call. The source material was blood. This TCR derives from a woman aged 18-30 years with Graves' hyperthyroidism that later progressed to Graves' ophthalmopathy. CDR3 nucleotide sequence: TGTGCCAGCAGCTCCAGGTCTAATAACTATGGCTACACCTTC. The encoded protein is CASSSRSNNYGYTF.